Detailed here is one T cell receptor (beta chain). Its antigen remains unidentified. Nothing much larger sits one base from this clone, and base qualities are not available. The data derive from a study of control samples from healthy donors and cancer patients (dated by TCRdb to about 2020). The library was made by the immunoSEQ multiplex PCR assay. TCRdb's version of the immuneACCESS table is confined to in-frame rearrangements and falls short of the full clone set. An unresolved V gene accounts for under half of the shortfall where checked; the remainder is of unknown origin. In all, the sample holds about 16,000 clones, and 85% to 90% of those were seen once. The top ten clonotypes cover about 29% of the sample. The CDR3 runs 12 residues from the cysteine to the phenylalanine. Left in the record is the CDR3 DNA by itself, 36 bases read in frame from the first base.

The sequenced sample consisted of PBMCs. Rearrangement joined TRBV7-5 to TRBJ1-5. TRBV7-5 is an annotated pseudogene. The source is a man aged 55 to 70 with head and neck cancer. The DNA reads as follows: TGTGCCAAAAACATCCTCCTACAGCCCCAGCATTTT. The encoded protein is CAKNILLQPQHF.